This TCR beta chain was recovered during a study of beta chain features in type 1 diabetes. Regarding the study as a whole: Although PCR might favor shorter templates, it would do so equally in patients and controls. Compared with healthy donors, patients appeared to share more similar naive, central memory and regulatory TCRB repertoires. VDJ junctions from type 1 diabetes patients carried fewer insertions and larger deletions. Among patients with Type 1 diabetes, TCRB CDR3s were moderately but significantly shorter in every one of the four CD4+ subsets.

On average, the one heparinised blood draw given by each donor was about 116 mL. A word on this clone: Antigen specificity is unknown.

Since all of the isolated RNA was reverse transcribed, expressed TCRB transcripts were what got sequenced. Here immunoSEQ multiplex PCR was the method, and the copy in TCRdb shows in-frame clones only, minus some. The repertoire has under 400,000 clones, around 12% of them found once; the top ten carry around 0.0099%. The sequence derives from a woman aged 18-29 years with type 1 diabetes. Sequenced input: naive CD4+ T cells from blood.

CDR3 loop: CASSLVPSAATYEQYF. Written as DNA, the CDR3 is TGTGCCAGCAGCTTGGTCCCTAGCGCCGCAACCTACGAGCAGTACTTC. The gene calls are TRBV5-6 and TRBJ2-7; a weak D match, TRBD2 (6 bases). Germline CDR1 SGHDT, CDR2 YYEEEE. The CDR3 extends over 16 amino acids. Trimming pared 0 bases from V and 2 bases from J, leaving 15 bases between.